A selection of T cell receptor beta chains follows, all from one sample in a study of cytomegalovirus exposure and HLA in healthy donors. Repertoires were generated with immunoSEQ multiplex PCR, while TCRdb's copy carries only in-frame clones and drops some. The sample lists 150,000 to 200,000 clones; more than 65% were seen once. The sample consisted of PBMCs. The receptors originated from a male donor in good health and CMV-seronegative. Each CDR3 is given with its conserved first and last residue. A D gene is named only where the DNA matches it firmly. The size of a clone is reported for some rows only, either as once, few or many, or as a class for expanded clones.

TRBJ2-5,TRBV7-3,-,-,CASSSHSGPGETQYF,TGTGCCAGCAGCTCCCACTCCGGGCCAGGGGAGACCCAGTACTTC
TRBJ2-5,TRBV5-5,-,TRBD2,CASSPKIVAGGRETQYF,TGTGCCAGCAGCCCCAAAATAGTAGCGGGAGGTCGGGAGACCCAGTACTTC
TRBJ1-2,TRBV7-2,-,-,CASSLVSPTF,TGTGCCAGCAGCTTAGTGAGCCCAACCTTC
TRBJ2-2,TRBV9,-,TRBD2,CASSERGTSGATGELFF,TGTGCCAGCAGCGAGAGGGGGACTAGCGGGGCCACCGGGGAGCTGTTTTTT
TRBJ1-6,TRBV4-2,-,-,CASSQDSRGANSPLHF,TGTGCCAGCAGCCAAGATTCCCGGGGGGCGAATTCACCCCTCCACTTT
TRBJ2-7,TRBV28,-,-,CASSRRDSLSYKQYF,TGTGCCTCGTCTCGGAGGGATAGCCTCTCCTACAAGCAGTACTTC
TRBJ1-4,TRBV28,-,-,CASAQGREKLFF,TGTGCCAGCGCTCAGGGCCGGGAAAAACTGTTTTTT
TRBJ2-3,TRBV14,-,-,CASSQEGRGRTDTQYF,TGTGCCAGCAGCCAAGAAGGAAGGGGTAGGACAGATACGCAGTATTTT
TRBJ2-2,TRBV11-3,-,TRBD1,CASSSTGGGELFF,TGTGCCAGCAGCTCGACAGGGGGTGGGGAGCTGTTTTTT
TRBJ1-5,TRBV6-1,few,-,CASSEGLWGQPQHF,TGTGCCAGCAGTGAGGGGCTGTGGGGTCAGCCCCAGCATTTT
TRBJ2-7,TRBV29-1,-,-,CSVEVRGYSGEQYF,TGCAGCGTTGAAGTTCGAGGGTACAGCGGCGAGCAGTACTTC
TRBJ1-5,TRBV7-8,-,TRBD1,CASTVQGAYQPQHF,TGTGCCAGCACCGTACAGGGGGCCTATCAGCCCCAGCATTTT
TRBJ1-3,TRBV19,-,TRBD1,CATGLQGYGNTIYF,TGTGCCACAGGACTACAGGGGTACGGAAACACCATATATTTT
TRBJ1-5,TRBV28,-,TRBD1,CASSQAPGQGWQPQHF,TGTGCCAGCAGTCAAGCACCGGGACAGGGGTGGCAGCCCCAGCATTTT
TRBJ1-6,TRBV9,few,-,CASSQFEGGRSPLHF,TGTGCCAGCAGCCAATTCGAGGGGGGGCGTTCACCCCTCCACTTT